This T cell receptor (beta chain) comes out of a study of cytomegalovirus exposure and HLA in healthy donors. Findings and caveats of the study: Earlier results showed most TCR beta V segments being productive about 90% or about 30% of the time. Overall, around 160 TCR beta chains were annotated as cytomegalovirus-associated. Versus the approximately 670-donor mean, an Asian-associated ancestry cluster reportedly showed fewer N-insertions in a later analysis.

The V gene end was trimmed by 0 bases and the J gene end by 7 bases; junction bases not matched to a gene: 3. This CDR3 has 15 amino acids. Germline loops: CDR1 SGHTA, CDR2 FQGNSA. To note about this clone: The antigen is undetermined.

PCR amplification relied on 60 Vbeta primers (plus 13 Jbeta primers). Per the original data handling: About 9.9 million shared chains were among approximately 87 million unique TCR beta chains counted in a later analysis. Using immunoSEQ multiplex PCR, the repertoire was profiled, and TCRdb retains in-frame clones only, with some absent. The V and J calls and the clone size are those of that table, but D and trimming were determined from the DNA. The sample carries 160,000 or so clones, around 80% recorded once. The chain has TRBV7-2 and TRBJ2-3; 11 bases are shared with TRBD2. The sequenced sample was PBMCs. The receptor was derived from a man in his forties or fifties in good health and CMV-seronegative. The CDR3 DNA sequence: TGTGCCAGCAGCTTAGCTAGCGGGGGGGCTAATACGCAGTATTTT. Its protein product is CASSLASGGANTQYF. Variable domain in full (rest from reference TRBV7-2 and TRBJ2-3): GAGVSQSPSNKVTEKGKDVELRCDPISGHTALYWYRQSLGQGLEFLIYFQGNSAPDKSGLPSDRFSAERTGGSVSTLTIQRTQQEDSAVYLCASSLASGGANTQYFGPGTRLTVL.